The 10 T cell receptor beta chains reported below all come from one sample, sequenced in a study of CD8+ T cells in alopecia areata. Specified treatment: oral pan-JAK inhibitor, 5-10 mg twice daily. Extracted from the samples, RNA was reverse transcribed into cDNA to serve as the sequencing template. This table comes from immunoSEQ multiplex PCR, and its TCRdb copy is limited to in-frame clones, with some not included. The profile shows fewer than 250,000 clones, roughly 60% of them singletons. This specimen consisted of CD4+ T cells sorted from blood, obtained at week 24, from a patient treated with tofacitinib. The receptors come from a human donor with alopecia areata.

This sequence joins TRBV19 and TRBJ1-2; 11 nucleotides match TRBD1. The germline V gene has CDR1 LNHDA and CDR2 SQIVND (reference sequence). The CDR3 is 13 amino acids. The J segment lost 9 bases and the V segment lost 3 bases, leaving 3 bases of the junction unmatched. CDR3 protein: CASSMDRGPRYTF. CDR3 in DNA: TGTGCCAGTAGTATGGACAGGGGGCCTCGCTACACCTTC.

The chain has TRBV27 and TRBJ1-1, with D possibly being TRBD1 (6 bases). V lost 6 bases, J lost 1 base, and 21 bases lay in between. Germline lookup yields CDR1 MNHEY and CDR2 SMNVEV (reference sequence). This CDR3 is 17 amino acids long. The chain's CDR3 is CASSPKGRGWGNTEAFF. The CDR3 region has the DNA TGTGCCAGCAGCCCGAAGGGCAGGGGCTGGGGGAACACTGAAGCTTTCTTT.

This clone has more than one count but fewer than ten. J is TRBJ1-2 and V is TRBV5-6; TRBD1 aligns across 7 bases. Germline CDR1 and CDR2: SGHDT and YYEEEE. The CDR3 contains 15 residues. The junction had 9 bases not matched to a gene; V was cut back by 4 bases and J by 3 bases. This CDR3 reads CASSPLGQADYGYTF. Written as DNA, the CDR3 is TGTGCCAGCAGCCCACTAGGACAGGCGGACTATGGCTACACCTTC.

The chain combines TRBV4-3 with TRBJ2-4; 7 bases are shared with TRBD1. Germline lookup yields CDR1 LGHNA and CDR2 YSLEER. With V trimmed by 5 bases and J by 7 bases, 11 bases remained unmatched. This CDR3 comprises 15 residues. CDR3 bases: TGCGCCAGCAGCTTATACTCAGGGGGTTTTAACATTCAGTACTTC. This encodes CASSLYSGGFNIQYF.

This sequence joins TRBV2 and TRBJ2-4, with TRBD1 identical over 7 bases. Trimming at V came to 6 bases and at J to 14 bases, leaving 7 bases not matched to a gene. The CDR3 is 11 amino acids. CDR1 is SNHLY, CDR2 FYNNEI, per germline. CDR3 nucleotide sequence: TGTGCCAGCAGGATCCGGGACAGAGAGTACTTC. Residues: CASRIRDREYF.

There are a few counts of this clone. This sample also contains other DNA sequences that code for the same CDR3. J is TRBJ2-3 and V is TRBV29-1; no clear D. The CDR3 is 9 amino acids. Trimming stripped 5 bases from V and 4 bases from J, with 1 base between. The germline CDR1 and CDR2 sequences are SQVTM and ANQGSEA. CDR3 sequence: CSVSDTQYF. CDR3 nucleotide sequence: TGCAGCGTTTCAGATACGCAGTATTTT.

This clone has just one count. The sample carries other DNA sequences with the same CDR3. The chain recombines TRBV27 with TRBJ1-1; D is unresolved. The CDR3 loop spans 13 amino acids. Trimming took 3 bases from V and 1 from J, leaving 6 bases between them. Germline-derived CDR1 and CDR2 are MNHEY and SMNVEV (reference sequence). This chain's CDR3 is CASSFGGNTEAFF. CDR3 DNA: TGTGCCAGCAGTTTCGGAGGGAACACTGAAGCTTTCTTT.

The V call is TRBV25-1, the J call TRBJ1-6; D not certain. In germline, CDR1 is MGHDK, CDR2 SYGVNS. V lost 6 bases to trimming and J lost 3 bases, with 9 bases between them. The CDR3 sequence is 14 residues long. The CDR3 DNA reads TGTGCCAGCAGGGAGTCCCTCTATAATTCACCCCTCCACTTT. Protein sequence: CASRESLYNSPLHF.

The chain uses TRBV10-3 and TRBJ2-1; 7 bases match TRBD2. Germline loops: CDR1 ENHRY, CDR2 SYGVKD. The junction had 2 bases not matched to a gene; V was cut back by 3 bases and J by 12 bases. This CDR3 has 11 amino acids. As DNA, the CDR3 is TGTGCCATCAGTGATGGGGAGGGGCAGTTCTTC. Its translation is CAISDGEGQFF.

This clone was seen ten or more times. Other DNA sequences in this specimen translate into the identical CDR3. V gene TRBV19 combines with J gene TRBJ1-5; unclear D gene. The length of the CDR3 is 12 residues. Germline V CDR1 and CDR2: LNHDA, SQIVND (reference sequence). With 6 bases removed from V and 3 bases from J, the gap between germline ends came to 6 bases. The CDR3 bases are TGTGCCAGTAGGCAGATCAATCAGCCCCAGCATTTT. Its protein is CASRQINQPQHF.